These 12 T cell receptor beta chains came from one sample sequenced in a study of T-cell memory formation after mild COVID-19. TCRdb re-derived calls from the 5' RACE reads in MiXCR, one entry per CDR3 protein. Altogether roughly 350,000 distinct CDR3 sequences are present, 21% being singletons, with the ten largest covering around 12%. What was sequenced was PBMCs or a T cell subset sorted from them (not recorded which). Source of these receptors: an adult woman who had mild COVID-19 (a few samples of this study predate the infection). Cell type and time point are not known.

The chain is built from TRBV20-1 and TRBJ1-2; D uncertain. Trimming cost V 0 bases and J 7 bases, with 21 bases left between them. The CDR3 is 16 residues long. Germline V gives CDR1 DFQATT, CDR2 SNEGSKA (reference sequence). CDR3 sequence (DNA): TGCAGTGCTAGAGATAAGACAACTTTCCTCCTATCTGGCTACACCTTC. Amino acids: CSARDKTTFLLSGYTF.

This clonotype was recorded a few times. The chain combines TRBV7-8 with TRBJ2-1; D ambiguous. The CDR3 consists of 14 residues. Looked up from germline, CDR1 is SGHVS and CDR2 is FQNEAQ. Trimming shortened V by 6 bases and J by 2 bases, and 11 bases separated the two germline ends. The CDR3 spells CASSHPAPYNEQFF. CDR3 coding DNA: TGTGCCAGCAGTCACCCGGCTCCCTACAATGAGCAGTTCTTC. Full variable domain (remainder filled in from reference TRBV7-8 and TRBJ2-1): GAGVSQSPRYKVAKRGQDVALRCDPISGHVSLFWYQQALGQGPEFLTYFQNEAQLDKSGLPSDRFFAERPEGSVSTLKIQRTQQEDSAVYLCASSHPAPYNEQFFGPGTRLTVL.

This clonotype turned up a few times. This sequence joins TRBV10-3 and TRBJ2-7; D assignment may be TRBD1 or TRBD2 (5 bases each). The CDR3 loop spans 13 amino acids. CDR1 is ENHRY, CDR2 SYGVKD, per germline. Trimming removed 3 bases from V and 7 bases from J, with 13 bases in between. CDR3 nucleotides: TGTGCCATCAGTGATGGGACCCCCGTGGAGCAGTACTTC. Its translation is CAISDGTPVEQYF.

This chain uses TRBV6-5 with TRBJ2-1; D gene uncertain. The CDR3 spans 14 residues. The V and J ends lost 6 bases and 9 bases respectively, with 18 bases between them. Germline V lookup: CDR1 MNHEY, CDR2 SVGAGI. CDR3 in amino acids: CASRPPGHLGEQFF. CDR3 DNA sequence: TGTGCCAGCAGGCCCCCTGGGCACTTAGGTGAGCAGTTCTTC.

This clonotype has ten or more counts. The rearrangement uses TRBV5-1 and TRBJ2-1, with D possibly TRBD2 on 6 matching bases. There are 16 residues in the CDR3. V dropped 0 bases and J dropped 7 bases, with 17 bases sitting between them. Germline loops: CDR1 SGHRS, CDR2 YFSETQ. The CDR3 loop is CASSLEGLVLRNEQFF. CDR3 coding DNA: TGCGCCAGCAGCTTGGAGGGACTCGTACTTAGGAATGAGCAGTTCTTC. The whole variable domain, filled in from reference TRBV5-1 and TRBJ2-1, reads KAGVTQTPRYLIKTRGQQVTLSCSPISGHRSVSWYQQTPGQGLQFLFEYFSETQRNKGNFPGRFSGRQFSNSRSEMNVSTLELGDSALYLCASSLEGLVLRNEQFFGPGTRLTVL.

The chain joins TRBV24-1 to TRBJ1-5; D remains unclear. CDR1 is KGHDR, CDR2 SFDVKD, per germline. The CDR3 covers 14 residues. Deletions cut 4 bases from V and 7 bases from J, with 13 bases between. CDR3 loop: CATSDQVLGQPQHF. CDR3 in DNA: TGTGCCACCAGTGACCAGGTCCTCGGGCAGCCCCAGCATTTT.

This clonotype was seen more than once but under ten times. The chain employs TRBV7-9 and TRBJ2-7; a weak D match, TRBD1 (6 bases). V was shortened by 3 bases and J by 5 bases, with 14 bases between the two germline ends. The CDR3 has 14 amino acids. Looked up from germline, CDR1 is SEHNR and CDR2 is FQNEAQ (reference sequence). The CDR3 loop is CASSLTGSKDEQYF. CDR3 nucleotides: TGTGCCAGCAGCTTGACAGGCTCTAAGGACGAGCAGTACTTC.

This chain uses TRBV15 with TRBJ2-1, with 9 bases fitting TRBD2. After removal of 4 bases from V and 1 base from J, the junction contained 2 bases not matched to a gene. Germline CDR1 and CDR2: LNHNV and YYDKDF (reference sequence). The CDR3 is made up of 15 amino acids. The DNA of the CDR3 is TGTGCCACCAGCACCGGACTAGCGTCCTACAATGAGCAGTTCTTC. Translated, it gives CATSTGLASYNEQFF.

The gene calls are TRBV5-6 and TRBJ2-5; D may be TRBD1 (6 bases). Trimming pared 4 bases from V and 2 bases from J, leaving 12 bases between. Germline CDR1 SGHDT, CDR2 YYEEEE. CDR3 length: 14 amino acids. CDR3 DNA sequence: TGTGCCAGCAGCACTGGACAGCCACAAGAGACCCAGTACTTC. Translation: CASSTGQPQETQYF.

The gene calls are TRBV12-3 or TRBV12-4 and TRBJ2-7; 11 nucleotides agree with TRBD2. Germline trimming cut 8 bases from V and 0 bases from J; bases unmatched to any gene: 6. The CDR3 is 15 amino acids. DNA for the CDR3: TGTGCCAGCGGCCCTAGCGGGGGGCACTCCTACGAGCAGTACTTC. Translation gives CASGPSGGHSYEQYF.

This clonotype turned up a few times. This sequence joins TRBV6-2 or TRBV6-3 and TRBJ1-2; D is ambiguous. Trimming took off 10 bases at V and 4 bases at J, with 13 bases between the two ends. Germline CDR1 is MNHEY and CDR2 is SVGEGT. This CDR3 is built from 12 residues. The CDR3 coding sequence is TGTGCCATCGGACGAGGCTTCTATGGCTACACCTTC. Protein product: CAIGRGFYGYTF.

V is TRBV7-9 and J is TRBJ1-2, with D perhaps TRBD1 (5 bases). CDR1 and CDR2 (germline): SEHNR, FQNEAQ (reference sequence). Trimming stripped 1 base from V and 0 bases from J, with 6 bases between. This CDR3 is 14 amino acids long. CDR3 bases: TGTGCCAGCAGCTTAGGACAGCCTAACTATGGCTACACCTTC. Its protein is CASSLGQPNYGYTF.